The clone carrying this T cell receptor beta chain was seen a handful of times. The V end lost 0 bases, the J end lost 4 bases, and 9 bases lay between the germline ends. The length of the CDR3 is 14 residues. Germline CDR1 and CDR2: MNHEY and SVGAGI. This record comes from a study of blood T cell repertoires in COVID-19. Sequenced by immunoSEQ multiplex PCR; TCRdb stores in-frame clones only, minus some. Seen here are about 110,000 clones, roughly 69% observed once, and the top ten hold approximately 5.9%. Sequencing was done on a sample of peripheral blood. The chain links TRBV6-5 to TRBJ1-1, with D perhaps matching TRBD1 (6 bases). This clonotype was obtained from a man older than 75 with acute or convalescent COVID-19. CDR3 DNA sequence: TGTGCCAGCAGTTACTCGTCCAGGGGCACTGAAGCTTTCTTT. It encodes CASSYSSRGTEAFF.